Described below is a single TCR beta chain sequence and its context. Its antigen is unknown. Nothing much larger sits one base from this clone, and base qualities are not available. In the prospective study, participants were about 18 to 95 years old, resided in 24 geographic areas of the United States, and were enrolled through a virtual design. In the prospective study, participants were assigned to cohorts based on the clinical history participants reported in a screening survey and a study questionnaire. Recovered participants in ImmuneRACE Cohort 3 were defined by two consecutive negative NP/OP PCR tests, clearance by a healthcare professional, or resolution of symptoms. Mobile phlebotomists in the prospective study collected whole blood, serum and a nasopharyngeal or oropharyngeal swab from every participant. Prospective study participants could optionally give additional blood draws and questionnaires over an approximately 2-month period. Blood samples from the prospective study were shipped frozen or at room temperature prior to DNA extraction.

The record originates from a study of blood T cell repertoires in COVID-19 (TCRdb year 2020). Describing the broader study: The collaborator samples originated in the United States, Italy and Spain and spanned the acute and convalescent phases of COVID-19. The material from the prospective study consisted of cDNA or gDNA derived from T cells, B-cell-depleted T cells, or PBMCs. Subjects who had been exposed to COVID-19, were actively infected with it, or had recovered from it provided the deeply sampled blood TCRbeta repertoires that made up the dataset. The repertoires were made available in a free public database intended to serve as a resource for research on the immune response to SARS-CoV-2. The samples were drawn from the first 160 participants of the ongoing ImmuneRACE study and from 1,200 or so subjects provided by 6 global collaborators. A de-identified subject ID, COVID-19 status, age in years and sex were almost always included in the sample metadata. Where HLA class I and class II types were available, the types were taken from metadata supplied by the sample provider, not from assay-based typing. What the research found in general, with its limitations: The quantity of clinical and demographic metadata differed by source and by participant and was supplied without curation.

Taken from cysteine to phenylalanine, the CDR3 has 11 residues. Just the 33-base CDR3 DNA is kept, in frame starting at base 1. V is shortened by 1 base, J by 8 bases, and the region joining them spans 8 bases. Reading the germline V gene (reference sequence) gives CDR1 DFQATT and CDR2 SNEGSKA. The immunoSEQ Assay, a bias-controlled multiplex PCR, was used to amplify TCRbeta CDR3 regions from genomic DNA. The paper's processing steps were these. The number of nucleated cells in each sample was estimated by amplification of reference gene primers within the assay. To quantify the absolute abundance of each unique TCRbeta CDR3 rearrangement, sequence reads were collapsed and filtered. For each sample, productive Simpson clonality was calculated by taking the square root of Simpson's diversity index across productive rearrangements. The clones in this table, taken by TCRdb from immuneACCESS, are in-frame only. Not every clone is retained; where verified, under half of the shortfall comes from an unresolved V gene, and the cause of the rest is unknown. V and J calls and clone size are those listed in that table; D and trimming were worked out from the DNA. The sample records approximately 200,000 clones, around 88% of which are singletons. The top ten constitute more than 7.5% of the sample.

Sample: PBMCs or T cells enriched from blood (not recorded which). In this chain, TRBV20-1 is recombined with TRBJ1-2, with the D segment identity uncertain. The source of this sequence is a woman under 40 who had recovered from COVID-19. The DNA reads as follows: TGCAGTGCTAGAGTATCCAGGGGCTACACCTTC. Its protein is CSARVSRGYTF.